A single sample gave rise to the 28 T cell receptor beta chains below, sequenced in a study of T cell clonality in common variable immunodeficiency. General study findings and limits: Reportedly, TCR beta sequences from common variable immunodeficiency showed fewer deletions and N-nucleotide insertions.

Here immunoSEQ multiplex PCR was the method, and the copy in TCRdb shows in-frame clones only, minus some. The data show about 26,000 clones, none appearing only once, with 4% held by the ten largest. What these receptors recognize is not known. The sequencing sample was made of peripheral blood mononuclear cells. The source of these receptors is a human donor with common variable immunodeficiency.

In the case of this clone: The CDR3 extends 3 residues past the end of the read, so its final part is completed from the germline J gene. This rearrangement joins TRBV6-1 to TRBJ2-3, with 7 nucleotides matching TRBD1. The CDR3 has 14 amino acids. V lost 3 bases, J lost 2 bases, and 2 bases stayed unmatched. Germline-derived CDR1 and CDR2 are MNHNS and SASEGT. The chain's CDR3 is CASSDRGYTDTQYF. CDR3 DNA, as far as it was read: TGTGCCAGCAGTGACAGGGGGTACACAGATACG.

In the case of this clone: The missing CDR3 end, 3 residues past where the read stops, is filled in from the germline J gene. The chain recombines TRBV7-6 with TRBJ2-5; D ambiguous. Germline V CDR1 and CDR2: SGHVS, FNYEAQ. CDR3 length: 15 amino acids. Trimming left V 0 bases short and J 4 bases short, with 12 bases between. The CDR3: CASSLAASGRETQYF. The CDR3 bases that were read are TGTGCCAGCAGCTTAGCAGCGTCGGGTCGAGAGACC.

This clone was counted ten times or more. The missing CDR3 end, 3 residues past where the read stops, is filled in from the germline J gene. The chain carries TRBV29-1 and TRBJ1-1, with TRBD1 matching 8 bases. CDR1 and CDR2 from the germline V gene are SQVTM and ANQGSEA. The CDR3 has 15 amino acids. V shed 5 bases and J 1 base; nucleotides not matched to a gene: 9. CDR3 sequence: CSVRQGSSGNTEAFF. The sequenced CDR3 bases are TGCAGCGTTAGACAGGGGTCCTCGGGGAACACTGAA. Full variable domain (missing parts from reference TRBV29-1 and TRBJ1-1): SAVISQKPSRDICQRGTSLTIQCQVDSQVTMMFWYRQQPGQSLTLIATANQGSEATYESGFVIDKFPISRPNLTFSTLTVSNMSPEDSSIYLCSVRQGSSGNTEAFFGQGTRLTVV.

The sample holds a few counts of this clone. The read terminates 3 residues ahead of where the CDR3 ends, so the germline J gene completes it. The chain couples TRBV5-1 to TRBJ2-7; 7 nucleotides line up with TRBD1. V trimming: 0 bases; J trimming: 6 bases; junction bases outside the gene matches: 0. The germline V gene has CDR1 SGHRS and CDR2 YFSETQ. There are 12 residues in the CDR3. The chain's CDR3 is CASSLEGAEQYF. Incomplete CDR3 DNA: TGCGCCAGCAGCTTGGAGGGGGCCGAG.

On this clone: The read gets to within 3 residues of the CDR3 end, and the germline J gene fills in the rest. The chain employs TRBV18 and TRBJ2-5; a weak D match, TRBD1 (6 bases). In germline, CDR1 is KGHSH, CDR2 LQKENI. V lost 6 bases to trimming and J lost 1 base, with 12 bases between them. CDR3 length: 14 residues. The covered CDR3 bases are TGTGCCAGCTCCCCTACAGGGCCCCAAGAGACC. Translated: CASSPTGPQET. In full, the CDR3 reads CASSPTGPQETQYF. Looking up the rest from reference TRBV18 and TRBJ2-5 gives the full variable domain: NAGVMQNPRHLVRRRGQEARLRCSPMKGHSHVYWYRQLPEEGLKFMVYLQKENIIDESGMPKERFSAEFPKEGPSILRIQQVVRGDSAAYFCASSPTGPQETQYFGPGTRLLVL.

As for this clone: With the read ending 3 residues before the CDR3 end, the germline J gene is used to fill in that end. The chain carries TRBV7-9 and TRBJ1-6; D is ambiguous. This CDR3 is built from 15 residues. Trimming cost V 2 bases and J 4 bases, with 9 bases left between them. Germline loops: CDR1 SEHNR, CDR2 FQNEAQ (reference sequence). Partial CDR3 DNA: TGTGCCAGCAGCTTACGGGGAGAGTATAATTCACCC. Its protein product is CASSLRGEYNSP. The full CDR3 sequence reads CASSLRGEYNSPLHF.

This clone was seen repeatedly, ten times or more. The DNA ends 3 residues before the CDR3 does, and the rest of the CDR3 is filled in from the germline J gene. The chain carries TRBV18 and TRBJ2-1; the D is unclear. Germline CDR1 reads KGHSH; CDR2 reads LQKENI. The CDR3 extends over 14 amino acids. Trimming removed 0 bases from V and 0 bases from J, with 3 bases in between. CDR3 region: CASSPPSSYNEQFF. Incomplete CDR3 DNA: TGTGCCAGCTCACCACCCAGCTCCTACAATGAG.

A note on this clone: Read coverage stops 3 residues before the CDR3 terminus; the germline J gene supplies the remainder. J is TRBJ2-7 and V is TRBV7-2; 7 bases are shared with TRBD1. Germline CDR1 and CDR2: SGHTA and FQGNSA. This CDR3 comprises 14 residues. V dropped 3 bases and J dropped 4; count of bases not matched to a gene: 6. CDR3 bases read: TGTGCCAGCAGCTTGGGACAGCCTCAATACGAG. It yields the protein CASSLGQPQYE. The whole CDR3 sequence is CASSLGQPQYEQYF.

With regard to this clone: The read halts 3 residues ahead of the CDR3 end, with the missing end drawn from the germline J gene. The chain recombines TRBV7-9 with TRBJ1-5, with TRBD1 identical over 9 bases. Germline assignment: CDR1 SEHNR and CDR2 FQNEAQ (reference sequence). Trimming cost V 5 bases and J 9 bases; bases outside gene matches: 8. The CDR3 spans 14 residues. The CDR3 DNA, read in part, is TGTGCCAGCAGCGGGACAGGGTTGGAGCGGCCC. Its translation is CASSGTGLERP. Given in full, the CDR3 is CASSGTGLERPQHF.

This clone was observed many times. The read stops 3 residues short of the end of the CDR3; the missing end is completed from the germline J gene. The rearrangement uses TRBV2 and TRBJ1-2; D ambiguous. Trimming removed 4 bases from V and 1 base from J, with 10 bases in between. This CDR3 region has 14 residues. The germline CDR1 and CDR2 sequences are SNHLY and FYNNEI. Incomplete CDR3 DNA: TGTGCCAGCAGTGTCCGGGTTGGTAACTATGGC. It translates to CASSVRVGNYG. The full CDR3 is CASSVRVGNYGYTF.

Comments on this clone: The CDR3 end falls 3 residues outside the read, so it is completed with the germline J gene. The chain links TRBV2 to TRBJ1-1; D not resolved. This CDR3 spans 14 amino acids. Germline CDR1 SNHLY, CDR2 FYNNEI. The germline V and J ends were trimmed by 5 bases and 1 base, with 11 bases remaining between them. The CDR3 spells CASSIGLRNTEAFF. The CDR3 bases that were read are TGTGCCAGCAGTATAGGACTGAGGAACACTGAA.

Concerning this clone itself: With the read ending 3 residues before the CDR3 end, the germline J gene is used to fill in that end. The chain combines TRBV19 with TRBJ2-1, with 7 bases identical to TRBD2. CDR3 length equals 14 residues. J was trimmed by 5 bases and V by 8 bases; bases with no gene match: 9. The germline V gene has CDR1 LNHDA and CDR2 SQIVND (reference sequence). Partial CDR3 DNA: TGTGCCAGTGGGTCGAGCCGGGGGGACAATGAG. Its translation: CASGSSRGDNE. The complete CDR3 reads CASGSSRGDNEQFF.

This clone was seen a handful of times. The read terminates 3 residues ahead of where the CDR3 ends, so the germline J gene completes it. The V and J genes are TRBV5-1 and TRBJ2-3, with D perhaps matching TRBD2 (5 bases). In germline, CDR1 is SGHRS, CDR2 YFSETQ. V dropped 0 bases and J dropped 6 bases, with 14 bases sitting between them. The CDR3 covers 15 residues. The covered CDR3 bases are TGCGCCAGCAGCTTGGGCGGTACTAGAGGCGATACG. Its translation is CASSLGGTRGDT. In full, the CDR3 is CASSLGGTRGDTQYF.

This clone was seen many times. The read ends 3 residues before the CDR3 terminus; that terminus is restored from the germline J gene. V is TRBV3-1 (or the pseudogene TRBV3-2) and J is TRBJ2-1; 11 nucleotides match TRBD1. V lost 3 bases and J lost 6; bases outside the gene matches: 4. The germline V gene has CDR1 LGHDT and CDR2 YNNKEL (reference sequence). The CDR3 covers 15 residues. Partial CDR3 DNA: TGTGCCAGCAGCCACTCGGGACAGGGGGGCAATGAG. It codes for CASSHSGQGGNE. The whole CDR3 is CASSHSGQGGNEQFF.

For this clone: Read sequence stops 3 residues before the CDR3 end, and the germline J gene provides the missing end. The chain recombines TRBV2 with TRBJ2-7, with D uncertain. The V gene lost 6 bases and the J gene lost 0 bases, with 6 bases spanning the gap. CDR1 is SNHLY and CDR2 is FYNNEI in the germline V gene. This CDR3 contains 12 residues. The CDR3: CASSRSSYEQYF. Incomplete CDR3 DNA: TGTGCCAGCAGCAGGAGCTCCTACGAG.

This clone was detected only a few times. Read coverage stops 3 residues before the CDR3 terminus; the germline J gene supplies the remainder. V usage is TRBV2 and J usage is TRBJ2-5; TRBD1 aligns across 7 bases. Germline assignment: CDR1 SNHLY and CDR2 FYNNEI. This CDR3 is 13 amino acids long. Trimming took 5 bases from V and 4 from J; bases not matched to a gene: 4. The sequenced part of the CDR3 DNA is TGTGCCAGCAGTTCACAGGGGTTAGAGACC. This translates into CASSSQGLET. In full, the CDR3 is CASSSQGLETQYF.

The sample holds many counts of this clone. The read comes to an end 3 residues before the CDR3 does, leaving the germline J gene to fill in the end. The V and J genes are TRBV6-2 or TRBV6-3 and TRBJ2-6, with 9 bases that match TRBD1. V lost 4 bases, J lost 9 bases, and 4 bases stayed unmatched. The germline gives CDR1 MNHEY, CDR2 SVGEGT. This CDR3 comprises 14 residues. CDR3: CASSSGQGFNVLTF. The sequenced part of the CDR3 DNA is TGTGCCAGCAGTTCGGGACAGGGCTTCAACGTC.

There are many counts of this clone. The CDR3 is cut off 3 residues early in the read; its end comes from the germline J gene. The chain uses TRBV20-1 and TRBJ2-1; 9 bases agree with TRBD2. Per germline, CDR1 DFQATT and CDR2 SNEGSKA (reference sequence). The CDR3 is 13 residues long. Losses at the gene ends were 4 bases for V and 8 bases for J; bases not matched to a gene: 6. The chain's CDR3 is CSAISGRLDEQFF. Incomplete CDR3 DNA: TGCAGTGCTATCAGCGGGAGGTTAGATGAG.

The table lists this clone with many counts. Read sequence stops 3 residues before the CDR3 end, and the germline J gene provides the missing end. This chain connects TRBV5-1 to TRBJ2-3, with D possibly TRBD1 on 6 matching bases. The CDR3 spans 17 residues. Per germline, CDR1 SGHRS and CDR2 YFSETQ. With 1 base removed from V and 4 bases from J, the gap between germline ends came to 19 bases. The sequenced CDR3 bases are TGCGCCAGCAGCTTGCTTGGGCAGGGGTACGTTGCAGATACG. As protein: CASSLLGQGYVADT. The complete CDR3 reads CASSLLGQGYVADTQYF.

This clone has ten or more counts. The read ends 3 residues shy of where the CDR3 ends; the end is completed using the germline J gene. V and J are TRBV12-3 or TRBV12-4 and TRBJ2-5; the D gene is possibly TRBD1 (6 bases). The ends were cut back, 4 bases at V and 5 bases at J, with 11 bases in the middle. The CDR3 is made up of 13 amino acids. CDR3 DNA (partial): TGTGCCAGCAGTTACGGGACAACGGAGACC. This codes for CASSYGTTET. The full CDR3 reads CASSYGTTETQYF.

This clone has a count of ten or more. Here the CDR3 reads CASSPYGDNEKLFF. The covered CDR3 bases are TGTGCCAGCTCACCATACGGGGATAATGAAAAA. J is TRBJ1-4 and V is TRBV18; D remains ambiguous. The CDR3 end lies 3 residues beyond the end of the read and is filled in from the germline J gene. Trimming pared 2 bases from V and 4 bases from J, leaving 8 bases between. The V gene's germline CDR1 is KGHSH and CDR2 LQKENI. The CDR3 extends over 14 amino acids.

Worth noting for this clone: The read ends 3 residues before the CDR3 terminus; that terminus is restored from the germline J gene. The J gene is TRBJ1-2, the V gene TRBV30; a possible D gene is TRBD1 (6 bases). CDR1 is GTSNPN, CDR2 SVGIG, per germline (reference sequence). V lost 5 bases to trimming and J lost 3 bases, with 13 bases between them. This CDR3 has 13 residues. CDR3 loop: CAWGAGTYYGYTF. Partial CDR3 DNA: TGTGCCTGGGGGGCCGGGACATACTATGGC.

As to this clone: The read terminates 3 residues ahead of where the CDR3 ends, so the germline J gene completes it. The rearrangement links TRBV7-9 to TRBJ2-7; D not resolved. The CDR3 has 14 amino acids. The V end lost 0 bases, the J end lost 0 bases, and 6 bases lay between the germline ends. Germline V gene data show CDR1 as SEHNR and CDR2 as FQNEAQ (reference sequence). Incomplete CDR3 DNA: TGTGCCAGCAGCTTAGCAGGCGGCTCCTACGAG. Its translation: CASSLAGGSYE. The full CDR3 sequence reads CASSLAGGSYEQYF.

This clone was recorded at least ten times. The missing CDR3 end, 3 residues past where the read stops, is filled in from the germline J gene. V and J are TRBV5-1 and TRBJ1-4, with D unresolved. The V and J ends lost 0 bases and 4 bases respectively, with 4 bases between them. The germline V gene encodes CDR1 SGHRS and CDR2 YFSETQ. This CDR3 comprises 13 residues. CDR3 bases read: TGCGCCAGCAGCTTGGCAGTTAATGAAAAA. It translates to CASSLAVNEK. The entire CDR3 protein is CASSLAVNEKLFF.

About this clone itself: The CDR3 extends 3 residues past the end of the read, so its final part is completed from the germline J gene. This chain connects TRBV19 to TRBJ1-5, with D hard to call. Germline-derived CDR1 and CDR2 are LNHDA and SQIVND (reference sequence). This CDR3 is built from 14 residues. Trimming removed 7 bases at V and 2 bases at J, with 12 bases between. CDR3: CASNPQSGNQPQHF. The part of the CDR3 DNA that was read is TGTGCCAGTAACCCACAGTCAGGCAATCAGCCC. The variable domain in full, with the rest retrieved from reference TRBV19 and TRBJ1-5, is DGGITQSPKYLFRKEGQNVTLSCEQNLNHDAMYWYRQDPGQGLRLIYYSQIVNDFQKGDIAEGYSVSREKKESFPLTVTSAQKNPTAFYLCASNPQSGNQPQHFGDGTRLSIL.

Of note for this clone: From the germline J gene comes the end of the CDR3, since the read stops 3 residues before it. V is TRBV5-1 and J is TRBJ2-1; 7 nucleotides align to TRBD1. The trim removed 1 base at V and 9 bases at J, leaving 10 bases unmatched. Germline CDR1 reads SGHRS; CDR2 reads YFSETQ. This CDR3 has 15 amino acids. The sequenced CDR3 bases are TGCGCCAGCAGCTTGATGTCAGGGAGACAGGGTGAG. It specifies CASSLMSGRQGE. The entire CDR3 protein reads CASSLMSGRQGEQFF.

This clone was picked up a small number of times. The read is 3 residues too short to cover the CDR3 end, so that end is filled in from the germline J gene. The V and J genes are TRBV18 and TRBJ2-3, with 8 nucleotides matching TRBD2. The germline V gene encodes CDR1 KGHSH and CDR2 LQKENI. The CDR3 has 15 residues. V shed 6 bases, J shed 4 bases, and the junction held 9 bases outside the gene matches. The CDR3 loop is CASSRTSGRSDTQYF. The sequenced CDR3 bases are TGTGCCAGCTCGCGAACGAGCGGGAGATCAGATACG.

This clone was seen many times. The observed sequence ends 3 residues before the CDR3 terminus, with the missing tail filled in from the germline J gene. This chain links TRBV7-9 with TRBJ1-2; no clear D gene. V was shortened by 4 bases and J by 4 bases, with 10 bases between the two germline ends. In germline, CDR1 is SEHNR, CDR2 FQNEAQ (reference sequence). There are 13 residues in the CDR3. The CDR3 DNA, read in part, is TGTGCCAGCAGCTATTCCCAGGCCTATGGC. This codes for CASSYSQAYG. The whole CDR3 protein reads CASSYSQAYGYTF.